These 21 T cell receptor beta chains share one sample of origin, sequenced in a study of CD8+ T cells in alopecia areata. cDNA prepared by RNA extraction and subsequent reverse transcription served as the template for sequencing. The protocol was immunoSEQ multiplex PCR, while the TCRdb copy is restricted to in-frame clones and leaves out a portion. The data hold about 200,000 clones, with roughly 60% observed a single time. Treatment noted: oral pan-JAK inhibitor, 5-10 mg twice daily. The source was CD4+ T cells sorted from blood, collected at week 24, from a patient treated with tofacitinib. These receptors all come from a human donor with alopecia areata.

CDR3 DNA: TGTGCCTGGAGACTAGGGGGAACTGAAGCTTTCTTT. Its translation is CAWRLGGTEAFF. The chain links TRBV30 to TRBJ1-1, with D tentatively TRBD1 (6 bases). Trimming took off 3 bases at V and 5 bases at J, with 10 bases between the two ends. Germline CDR1 GTSNPN, CDR2 SVGIG (reference sequence). This CDR3 spans 12 amino acids. Filled out from reference TRBV30 and TRBJ1-1, the complete variable domain reads SQTIHQWPATLVQPVGSPLSLECTVEGTSNPNLYWYRQAAGRGLQLLFYSVGIGQISSEVPQNLSASRPQDRQFILSSKKLLLSDSGFYLCAWRLGGTEAFFGQGTRLTVV.

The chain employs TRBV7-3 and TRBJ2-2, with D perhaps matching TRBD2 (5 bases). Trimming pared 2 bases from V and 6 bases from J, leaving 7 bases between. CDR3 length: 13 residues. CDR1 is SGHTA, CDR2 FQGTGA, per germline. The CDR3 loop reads CASSLEGSGELFF. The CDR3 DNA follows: TGTGCCAGCAGCTTAGAGGGATCCGGGGAGCTGTTTTTT.

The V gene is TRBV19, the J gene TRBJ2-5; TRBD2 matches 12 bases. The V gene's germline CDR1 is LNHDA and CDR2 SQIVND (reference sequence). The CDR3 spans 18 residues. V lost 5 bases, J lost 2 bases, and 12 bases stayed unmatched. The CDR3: CASSASSGGLAGQETQYF. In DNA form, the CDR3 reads TGTGCCAGTAGTGCGTCCTCCGGGGGACTAGCGGGTCAAGAGACCCAGTACTTC. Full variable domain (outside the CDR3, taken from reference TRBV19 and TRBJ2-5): DGGITQSPKYLFRKEGQNVTLSCEQNLNHDAMYWYRQDPGQGLRLIYYSQIVNDFQKGDIAEGYSVSREKKESFPLTVTSAQKNPTAFYLCASSASSGGLAGQETQYFGPGTRLLVL.

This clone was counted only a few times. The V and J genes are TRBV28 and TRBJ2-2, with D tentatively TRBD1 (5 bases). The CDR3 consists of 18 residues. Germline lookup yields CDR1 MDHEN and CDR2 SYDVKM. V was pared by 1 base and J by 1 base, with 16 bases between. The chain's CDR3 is CASSLYRSASGNTGELFF. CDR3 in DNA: TGTGCCAGCAGTTTATACAGGAGTGCCTCGGGGAACACCGGGGAGCTGTTTTTT.

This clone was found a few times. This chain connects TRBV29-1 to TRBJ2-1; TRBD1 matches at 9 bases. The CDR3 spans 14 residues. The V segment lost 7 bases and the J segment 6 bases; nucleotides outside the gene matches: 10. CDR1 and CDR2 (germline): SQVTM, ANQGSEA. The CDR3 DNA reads TGCAGCGCCTTGCAGGGGACAGGGACCAATGAGCAGTTCTTC. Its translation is CSALQGTGTNEQFF.

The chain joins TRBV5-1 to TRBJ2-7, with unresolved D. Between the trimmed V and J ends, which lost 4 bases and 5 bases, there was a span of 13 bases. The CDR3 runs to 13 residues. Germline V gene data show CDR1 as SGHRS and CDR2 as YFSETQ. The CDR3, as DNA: TGCGCCAGCAGCCTCGGTTCGCCCAACGAGCAGTACTTC. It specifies CASSLGSPNEQYF.

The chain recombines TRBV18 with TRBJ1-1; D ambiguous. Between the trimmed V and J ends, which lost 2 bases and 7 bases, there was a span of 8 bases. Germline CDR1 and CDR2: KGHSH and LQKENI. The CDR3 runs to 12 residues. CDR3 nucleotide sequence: TGTGCCAGCTCACCAACGGGGATTGAAGCTTTCTTT. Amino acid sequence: CASSPTGIEAFF.

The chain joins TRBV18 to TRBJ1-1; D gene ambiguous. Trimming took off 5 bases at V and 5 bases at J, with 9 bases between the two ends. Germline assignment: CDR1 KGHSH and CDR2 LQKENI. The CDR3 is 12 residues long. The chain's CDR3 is CASSSGGTEAFF. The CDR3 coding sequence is TGTGCCAGCTCATCAGGAGGGACTGAAGCTTTCTTT.

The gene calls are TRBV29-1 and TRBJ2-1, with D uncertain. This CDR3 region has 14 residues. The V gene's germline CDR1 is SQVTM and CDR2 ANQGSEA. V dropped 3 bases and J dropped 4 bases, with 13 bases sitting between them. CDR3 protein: CSVDADLPYNEQFF. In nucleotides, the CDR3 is TGCAGCGTTGACGCGGATCTGCCTTACAATGAGCAGTTCTTC.

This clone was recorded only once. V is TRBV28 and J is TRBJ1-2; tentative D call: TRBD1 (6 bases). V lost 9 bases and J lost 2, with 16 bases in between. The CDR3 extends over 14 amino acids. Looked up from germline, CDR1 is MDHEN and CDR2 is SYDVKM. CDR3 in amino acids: CASTTGGANYGYTF. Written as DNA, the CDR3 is TGTGCCAGTACCACGGGGGGCGCGAACTATGGCTACACCTTC.

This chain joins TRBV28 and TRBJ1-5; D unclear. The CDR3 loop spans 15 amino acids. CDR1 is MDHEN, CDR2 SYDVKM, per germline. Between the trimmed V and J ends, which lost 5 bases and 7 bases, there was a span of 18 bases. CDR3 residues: CASSRPFVANQPQHF. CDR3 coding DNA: TGTGCCAGCAGTCGCCCATTTGTAGCCAACCAGCCCCAGCATTTT.

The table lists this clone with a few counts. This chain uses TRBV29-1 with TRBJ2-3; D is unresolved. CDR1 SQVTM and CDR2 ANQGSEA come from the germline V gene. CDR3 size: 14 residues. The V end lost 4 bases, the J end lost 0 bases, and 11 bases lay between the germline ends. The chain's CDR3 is CSVVNYVSTDTQYF. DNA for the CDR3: TGCAGCGTTGTAAACTATGTAAGCACAGATACGCAGTATTTT.

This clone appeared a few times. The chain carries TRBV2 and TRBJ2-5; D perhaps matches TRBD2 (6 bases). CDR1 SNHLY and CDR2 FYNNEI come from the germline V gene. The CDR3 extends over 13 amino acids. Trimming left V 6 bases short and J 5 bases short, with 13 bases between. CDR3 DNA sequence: TGTGCCAGCAGACGGGAGTCCGTGGAGACCCAGTACTTC. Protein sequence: CASRRESVETQYF.

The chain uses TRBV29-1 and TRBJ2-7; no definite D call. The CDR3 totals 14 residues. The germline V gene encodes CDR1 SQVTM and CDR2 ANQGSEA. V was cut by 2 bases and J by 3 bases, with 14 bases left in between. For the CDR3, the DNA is TGCAGCGTTGAATATGGGGATTTAGACTACGAGCAGTACTTC. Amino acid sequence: CSVEYGDLDYEQYF.

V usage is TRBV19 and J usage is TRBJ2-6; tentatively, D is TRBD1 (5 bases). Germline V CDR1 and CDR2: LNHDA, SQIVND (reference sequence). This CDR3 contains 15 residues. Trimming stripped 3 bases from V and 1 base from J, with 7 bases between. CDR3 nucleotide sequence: TGTGCCAGTAGTATCAGGGTATCTGGGGCCAACGTCCTGACTTTC. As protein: CASSIRVSGANVLTF.

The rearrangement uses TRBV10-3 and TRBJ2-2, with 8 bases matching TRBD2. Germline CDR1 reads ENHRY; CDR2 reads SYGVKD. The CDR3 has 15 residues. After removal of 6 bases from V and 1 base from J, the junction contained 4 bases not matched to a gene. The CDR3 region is CAIRSREGNTGELFF. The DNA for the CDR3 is TGTGCCATCAGATCTCGGGAGGGGAACACCGGGGAGCTGTTTTTT.

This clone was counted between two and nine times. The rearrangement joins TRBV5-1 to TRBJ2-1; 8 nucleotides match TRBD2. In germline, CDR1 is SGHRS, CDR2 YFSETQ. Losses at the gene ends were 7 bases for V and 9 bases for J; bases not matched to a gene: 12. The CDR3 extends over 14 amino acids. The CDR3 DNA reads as TGCGCCAGCGGTCCGGCGGGAGGAGTGGGTGAGCAGTTCTTC. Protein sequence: CASGPAGGVGEQFF.

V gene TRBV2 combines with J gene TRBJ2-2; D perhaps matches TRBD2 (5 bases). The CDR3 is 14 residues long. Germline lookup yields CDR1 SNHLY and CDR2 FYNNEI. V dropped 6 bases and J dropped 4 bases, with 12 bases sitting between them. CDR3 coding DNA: TGTGCCAGCAGCGCTATCAGCGGCACCGGGGAGCTGTTTTTT. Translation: CASSAISGTGELFF.

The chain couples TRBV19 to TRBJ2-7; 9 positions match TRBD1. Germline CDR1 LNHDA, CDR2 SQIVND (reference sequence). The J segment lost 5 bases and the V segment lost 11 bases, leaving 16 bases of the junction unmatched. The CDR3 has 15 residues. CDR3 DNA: TGTGCCTTCAGACAGGGGGTGGCTCGGATGCACGAGCAGTACTTC. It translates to CAFRQGVARMHEQYF.

The CDR3 region is CAWSAVVARDTQYF. For the CDR3, the DNA is TGTGCCTGGAGTGCTGTAGTAGCAAGGGATACGCAGTATTTT. V usage is TRBV30 and J usage is TRBJ2-3; D remains ambiguous. V gave up 1 base and J gave up 6 bases, with 14 bases separating them. Germline CDR1 and CDR2: GTSNPN and SVGIG (reference sequence). This CDR3 contains 14 residues.

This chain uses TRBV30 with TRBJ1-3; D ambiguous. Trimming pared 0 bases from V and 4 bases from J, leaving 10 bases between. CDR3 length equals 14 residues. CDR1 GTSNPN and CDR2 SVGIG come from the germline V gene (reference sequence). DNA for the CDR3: TGTGCCTGGAGTGTCGCGTCTTTGGGAAACACCATATATTTT. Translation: CAWSVASLGNTIYF.